The 28 T cell receptor beta chains reported below all come from one sample, sequenced in a study of T-cell memory formation after mild COVID-19. One entry per CDR3 protein results from TCRdb running MiXCR on the 5' RACE reads. The data contain roughly 510,000 distinct CDR3 sequences, 17% of them singletons. Input material: PBMCs or a T cell subset sorted from them (not recorded which). The receptor set was obtained from an adult woman who had mild COVID-19 (a few samples of this study predate the infection). Cell type and time point are not known.

CDR3 amino acids: CAIRGGASYEQYF. DNA for the CDR3: TGTGCCATCAGAGGGGGCGCCTCCTACGAGCAGTACTTC. This chain uses TRBV10-3 with TRBJ2-7; 7 positions agree with TRBD1. The germline V gene encodes CDR1 ENHRY and CDR2 SYGVKD. The CDR3 is 13 amino acids. With 6 bases clipped from V and 0 bases from J, the junction kept 2 bases outside the gene matches.

This clonotype was picked up a small number of times. The genes are TRBV20-1 and TRBJ2-1; 12 bases map to TRBD2. CDR1 DFQATT and CDR2 SNEGSKA come from the germline V gene (reference sequence). The CDR3 covers 17 residues. V dropped 6 bases and J dropped 6; count of bases not matched to a gene: 15. CDR3 DNA: TGCAGTGCCACCACTACTAGCGGGAGGACGATGAGCAATGAGCAGTTCTTC. This gives the protein CSATTTSGRTMSNEQFF.

In this sample, this clonotype turned up a few times. This CDR3 reads CASSLDTYSGNTIYF. The CDR3 nucleotides are TGTGCCAGCAGTCTGGACACTTACTCTGGAAACACCATATATTTT. V is TRBV6-5 and J is TRBJ1-3; possibly TRBD1 for D (5 bases). V lost 5 bases to trimming and J lost 0 bases, with 11 bases between them. Germline V gives CDR1 MNHEY, CDR2 SVGAGI. This CDR3 comprises 15 residues.

Only one count was recorded for this clonotype. V and J are TRBV6-2 or TRBV6-3 and TRBJ1-5; tentative D call: TRBD1 (5 bases). The V end was cut by 6 bases, the J end by 4 bases, with 13 bases between. CDR3 size: 14 residues. Germline assignment: CDR1 MNHEY and CDR2 SVGEGT. The CDR3 DNA reads TGTGCCAGCAGGGGGGTCGGGAAAAATCAGCCCCAGCATTTT. It yields the protein CASRGVGKNQPQHF.

A few counts support this clonotype. The J gene is TRBJ2-1, the V gene TRBV12-3 or TRBV12-4; 7 bases agree with TRBD2. Trimming cost V 5 bases and J 15 bases; bases outside gene matches: 7. The CDR3 extends over 11 amino acids. The DNA of the CDR3 is TGTGCCAGCAGTCGTGGACTAGACGCGTTCTTC. This translates into CASSRGLDAFF.

The sample holds many counts of this clonotype. The chain is built from TRBV12-3 or TRBV12-4 and TRBJ2-7; 7 bases match TRBD1. The CDR3 loop spans 15 amino acids. Trimming cost V 6 bases and J 1 base; bases outside gene matches: 9. The CDR3 loop is CASSLRDSPSYEQYF. The CDR3 DNA is TGTGCCAGCAGCCTCCGGGACAGCCCATCCTACGAGCAGTACTTC.

The chain employs TRBV19 and TRBJ1-1; possible D gene TRBD1, 5 bases. Trimming removed 7 bases at V and 1 base at J, with 16 bases between. CDR1 LNHDA and CDR2 SQIVND come from the germline V gene (reference sequence). The CDR3 length is 15 residues. DNA of the CDR3: TGTGCCAGTACCCCCTTCCAGGGATGGAACACTGAAGCTTTCTTT. Translation gives CASTPFQGWNTEAFF.

V usage is TRBV3-1 and J usage is TRBJ1-2; 8 positions agree with TRBD1. The V segment lost 4 bases and the J segment 4 bases; nucleotides outside the gene matches: 5. The germline gives CDR1 LGHDT, CDR2 YNNKEL (reference sequence). CDR3 length: 14 residues. The CDR3 region is CASSPRGRSYGYTF. CDR3 sequence (DNA): TGTGCCAGCAGCCCCAGGGGGCGCAGCTATGGCTACACCTTC. The whole variable domain, filled in from reference TRBV3-1 and TRBJ1-2, reads DTAVSQTPKYLVTQMGNDKSIKCEQNLGHDTMYWYKQDSKKFLKIMFSYNNKELIINETVPNRFSPKSPDKAHLNLHINSLELGDSAVYFCASSPRGRSYGYTFGSGTRLTVV.

The V gene is TRBV7-9, the J gene TRBJ2-1; 9 nucleotides match TRBD1. The ends lost 4 bases at V and 6 bases at J; junction bases unmatched: 4. Per the germline V gene, CDR1 is SEHNR and CDR2 is FQNEAQ (reference sequence). The CDR3 spans 14 residues. In DNA, the CDR3 is TGTGCCAGCAGCTCCAGACAGGGGGTCAATGAGCAGTTCTTC. It encodes CASSSRQGVNEQFF.

This clonotype was counted only a few times. The chain has TRBV7-9 and TRBJ2-3; 13 positions agree with TRBD2. Germline-derived CDR1 and CDR2 are SEHNR and FQNEAQ (reference sequence). CDR3 length: 18 amino acids. The V gene end was trimmed by 4 bases and the J gene end by 0 bases; junction bases not matched to a gene: 7. The CDR3 DNA follows: TGTGCCAGCAGCTCGTTGACTAGCGGGGGGACGAGCACAGATACGCAGTATTTT. It encodes CASSSLTSGGTSTDTQYF.

CDR3 protein: CATSDLLSSSSEGSSGANVLTF. The CDR3 DNA reads TGTGCCACCAGTGATTTGCTATCCTCGTCGTCGGAGGGATCCTCTGGGGCCAACGTCCTGACTTTC. The chain couples TRBV24-1 to TRBJ2-6; TRBD2 is a possible D gene (6 bases). V dropped 0 bases and J dropped 0 bases, with 23 bases sitting between them. The germline V gene encodes CDR1 KGHDR and CDR2 SFDVKD. This CDR3 comprises 22 residues.

This chain joins TRBV4-1 and TRBJ1-4; TRBD1 agrees at 7 bases. The CDR3 runs to 14 residues. Unmatched junction bases numbered 3, after V lost 1 base and J lost 7 bases. Germline V gives CDR1 MGHRA, CDR2 YSYEKL. In DNA form, the CDR3 reads TGCGCCAGCAGCCAAGCGACAGGGATTGAAAAACTGTTTTTT. Encoded protein: CASSQATGIEKLFF.

This clonotype was detected a few times. The V call is TRBV12-3 or TRBV12-4, the J call TRBJ1-2, with TRBD1 matching over 9 bases. This CDR3 contains 13 residues. J lost 5 bases, V lost 6 bases, and 4 bases had no gene match. CDR3: CASRPTGGYGYTF. Here the CDR3 DNA reads TGTGCCAGCAGGCCGACAGGGGGATATGGCTACACCTTC.

Comments on this clonotype: The junction departs from the called germline gene at one end, perhaps through a read error. The J gene is TRBJ2-2, the V gene TRBV15; D might be TRBD2 (5 bases). Germline V gene data show CDR1 as LNHNV and CDR2 as YYDKDF (reference sequence). This CDR3 contains 13 residues. The CDR3 sequence: CATRRGHTRELFF. CDR3 sequence (DNA): TGTGCCACCCGAAGAGGGCACACCAGGGAGCTGTTTTTT.

The chain combines TRBV3-1 with TRBJ2-5; the D gene is possibly TRBD1 (6 bases). Trimming took off 4 bases at V and 2 bases at J, with 11 bases between the two ends. Germline V lookup: CDR1 LGHDT, CDR2 YNNKEL (reference sequence). The CDR3 is made up of 14 amino acids. The CDR3 loop is CASSPYRDQETQYF. Written as DNA, the CDR3 is TGTGCCAGCAGCCCATACAGGGATCAAGAGACCCAGTACTTC.

The chain uses TRBV24-1 and TRBJ2-1, with D possibly matching TRBD2 (6 bases). The CDR3 runs 15 residues. CDR1 and CDR2 from the germline V gene are KGHDR and SFDVKD. The ends were cut back, 3 bases at V and 9 bases at J, with 17 bases in the middle. CDR3 region: CATSDPAGGASEQFF. The CDR3 bases are TGTGCCACCAGTGATCCCGCCGGAGGGGCCAGTGAGCAGTTCTTC.

The CDR3: CASSLVPPVATNEKLFF. The CDR3, as DNA: TGCGCCAGCAGCTTGGTACCTCCAGTTGCAACTAATGAAAAACTGTTTTTT. The rearrangement uses TRBV5-1 and TRBJ1-4; D unclear. This CDR3 has 17 residues. Germline loops: CDR1 SGHRS, CDR2 YFSETQ. The V end was cut by 0 bases, the J end by 0 bases, with 12 bases between.

The chain carries TRBV5-1 and TRBJ2-3, with 7 bases fitting TRBD2. CDR1 and CDR2 (germline): SGHRS, YFSETQ. CDR3 length equals 14 residues. J gave up 8 bases and V 4 bases, and 10 bases lay outside the gene matches. CDR3 region: CASSPRAGASTQYF. Written as DNA, the CDR3 is TGCGCCAGCAGCCCTCGGGCGGGAGCCAGTACGCAGTATTTT. Full variable domain (rest looked up from reference TRBV5-1 and TRBJ2-3): KAGVTQTPRYLIKTRGQQVTLSCSPISGHRSVSWYQQTPGQGLQFLFEYFSETQRNKGNFPGRFSGRQFSNSRSEMNVSTLELGDSALYLCASSPRAGASTQYFGPGTRLTVL.

The table lists this clonotype with a few counts. The rearrangement uses TRBV6-2 or TRBV6-3 and TRBJ1-1, with D unresolved. V lost 6 bases and J lost 4, with 21 bases in between. CDR3 length: 16 amino acids. CDR1 and CDR2 (germline): MNHEY, SVGEGT. CDR3 in DNA: TGTGCCAGCAGACCAACCTTGACCGCCTTAGGCACTGAAGCTTTCTTT. Translated: CASRPTLTALGTEAFF.

The CDR3 DNA reads TGTGCCAGCAGCTCGGAGGACACAGATACGCAGTATTTT. Amino acids: CASSSEDTDTQYF. This chain joins TRBV7-3 and TRBJ2-3; D is perhaps TRBD2 (5 bases). V gave up 4 bases and J gave up 2 bases, with 7 bases separating them. This CDR3 contains 13 residues. Germline V gives CDR1 SGHTA, CDR2 FQGTGA. Filled out from reference TRBV7-3 and TRBJ2-3, the complete variable domain reads GAGVSQTPSNKVTEKGKYVELRCDPISGHTALYWYRQSLGQGPEFLIYFQGTGAADDSGLPNDRFFAVRPEGSVSTLKIQRTERGDSAVYLCASSSEDTDTQYFGPGTRLTVL.

The chain combines TRBV7-2 with TRBJ1-1; D not resolved. V was cut by 2 bases and J by 3 bases, with 16 bases left in between. Germline CDR1 SGHTA, CDR2 FQGNSA. This CDR3 is 16 amino acids long. Here the CDR3 reads CASSLSRTYVYTEAFF. The DNA of the CDR3 is TGTGCCAGCAGCTTAAGCAGGACTTACGTTTACACTGAAGCTTTCTTT.

The chain joins TRBV7-3 to TRBJ2-1; D may be TRBD1 or TRBD2 (5 bases each). The CDR3 is 14 residues long. Trimming cost V 2 bases and J 6 bases, with 11 bases left between them. Germline values: CDR1 SGHTA, CDR2 FQGTGA. CDR3 nucleotides: TGTGCCAGCAGCTTAGAGGGGACGGGCAATGAGCAGTTCTTC. Its translation is CASSLEGTGNEQFF.

The gene calls are TRBV6-2 or TRBV6-3 and TRBJ2-3; D not resolved. In germline, CDR1 is MNHEY, CDR2 SVGEGT. The V end lost 5 bases, the J end lost 1 base, and 10 bases lay between the germline ends. This CDR3 spans 14 amino acids. DNA for the CDR3: TGTGCCAGCAGTCCTAGAGTTCGCACAGATACGCAGTATTTT. Translating gives CASSPRVRTDTQYF.

A few counts support this clonotype. This chain links TRBV11-2 with TRBJ2-3; 10 bases are shared with TRBD2. V was clipped by 0 bases and J by 7 bases; unmatched bases: 7. Germline CDR1 is SGHAT and CDR2 is FQNNGV. The CDR3 runs 16 residues. CDR3 sequence: CASSLDRASGRHTQYF. The CDR3 coding sequence is TGTGCCAGCAGCTTAGATCGGGCTAGCGGGAGACATACGCAGTATTTT.

This clonotype turned up a few times. This sequence joins TRBV4-2 and TRBJ2-3; 11 bases line up with TRBD2. This CDR3 contains 16 residues. Germline-derived CDR1 and CDR2 are LGHNA and YNFKEQ. Germline trimming cut 2 bases from V and 6 bases from J; bases unmatched to any gene: 7. CDR3 sequence: CASSQSRLAGKDTQYF. In DNA form, the CDR3 reads TGTGCCAGCAGCCAATCAAGACTAGCGGGAAAGGATACGCAGTATTTT.

As DNA, the CDR3 is TGTGCCAGCAGCGCCGAGACAGGGGTGTCCACTGAAGCTTTCTTT. The encoded protein is CASSAETGVSTEAFF. The chain uses TRBV12-3 or TRBV12-4 and TRBJ1-1, with TRBD1 matching 8 bases. The CDR3 consists of 15 residues. V shed 6 bases and J 4 bases; nucleotides not matched to a gene: 10.

The gene calls are TRBV18 and TRBJ2-5, with a tentative D call TRBD1 (6 bases). CDR1 KGHSH and CDR2 LQKENI come from the germline V gene. The CDR3 has 15 amino acids. V lost 6 bases, J lost 5 bases, and 19 bases lay in between. The CDR3 is CASSNTQGSKETQYF. In nucleotides, the CDR3 is TGTGCCAGCTCGAACACGCAGGGGAGTAAGGAGACCCAGTACTTC.

This clonotype was found many times. The chain is built from TRBV7-9 and TRBJ2-7, with unresolved D. Trimming took 2 bases from V and 2 from J, leaving 1 base between them. This CDR3 is 11 amino acids long. Germline V gives CDR1 SEHNR, CDR2 FQNEAQ (reference sequence). The CDR3 sequence is CASSLTYEQYF. The CDR3 bases are TGTGCCAGCAGCTTAACCTACGAGCAGTACTTC.